This is a list of T cell receptor beta chains from one sample in a study of blood T cells in healthy people across ages. TCRdb recomputed calls from the 5' RACE reads with MiXCR, one row per CDR3 protein. The sample shows about 1.6 million distinct CDR3 sequences, approximately 32% of them seen only once. Sequencing input: blood. These receptors all stem from a woman aged 30 to 39 in good health. CDR3s include the opening cysteine and the closing phenylalanine or tryptophan. A D gene is named only where the DNA matches it firmly. Size is stated for part of the rows, as once, few or many counts, or as a class when the clone is expanded.

j_call | v_call | clone_size | d_call | cdr3_aa | cdr3_nt
TRBJ1-2 | TRBV9 | few | NA | CASSVWDLIPPSYGYTF | TGTGCCAGCAGCGTATGGGACCTCATCCCCCCCTCCTATGGCTACACCTTC
TRBJ2-3 | TRBV12-3/TRBV12-4 | NA | TRBD1 | CASRSEDRVTDTQYF | TGTGCCAGCAGGTCCGAGGACAGGGTAACAGATACGCAGTATTTT
TRBJ2-7 | TRBV2 | NA | NA | CASSEGPGPSSYEQYF | TGTGCCAGCAGTGAAGGTCCGGGGCCTAGCTCCTACGAGCAGTACTTC
TRBJ2-1 | TRBV11-2 | few | NA | CASSIRDGYNEQFF | TGTGCCAGCAGCATCAGGGACGGGTACAATGAGCAGTTCTTC
TRBJ1-2 | TRBV29-1 | few | TRBD1 | CSVVGTGGDGYTF | TGCAGCGTTGTCGGGACAGGGGGAGATGGCTACACCTTC
TRBJ2-5 | TRBV5-1 | few | TRBD2 | CASSLSLASQETQYF | TGCGCCAGCAGCTTGTCACTAGCGAGTCAAGAGACCCAGTACTTC
TRBJ2-7 | TRBV6-6 | many | TRBD2 | CASSPGLGGEQYF | TGTGCCAGCAGTCCGGGACTAGGAGGCGAGCAGTACTTC
TRBJ2-7 | TRBV5-1 | NA | NA | CASSLARSFEQYF | TGCGCCAGCAGCTTGGCCAGAAGCTTCGAGCAGTACTTC
TRBJ2-7 | TRBV10-1 | NA | NA | CASSETGSSSYEQYF | TGCGCCAGCAGTGAAACAGGTTCGAGCTCCTACGAGCAGTACTTC
TRBJ2-7 | TRBV7-8 | NA | NA | CASSLALFWEQYF | TGTGCCAGCAGCTTAGCTCTGTTCTGGGAGCAGTACTTC
TRBJ2-3 | TRBV12-3/TRBV12-4 | NA | NA | CASSLGPKGDMQYF | TGTGCCAGCAGTCTCGGACCCAAGGGAGATATGCAGTATTTT
TRBJ2-1 | TRBV20-1 | NA | NA | CSARKTGTTNEQFF | TGCAGTGCTAGAAAGACCGGGACCACCAATGAGCAGTTCTTC
TRBJ2-3 | TRBV20-1 | few | TRBD2 | CSALLAGGTDTQYF | TGCAGTGCTTTACTAGCGGGAGGTACAGATACGCAGTATTTT
TRBJ2-5 | TRBV29-1 | many | NA | CSVLQYQETQYF | TGCAGCGTTCTACAGTACCAAGAGACCCAGTACTTC
TRBJ2-1 | TRBV2 | few | NA | CASSWGEREQFF | TGTGCCAGCAGCTGGGGGGAGCGAGAGCAGTTCTTC
TRBJ2-7 | TRBV29-1 | many | NA | CSVEYWTASSYEQYF | TGCAGCGTTGAATACTGGACAGCGAGCTCCTACGAGCAGTACTTC
TRBJ2-4 | TRBV7-9 | few | TRBD1 | CASSPGVVGGRTKNIQYF | TGTGCCAGCAGCCCCGGGGTCGTAGGGGGCAGGACCAAAAACATTCAGTACTTC
TRBJ1-5 | TRBV3-1 | few | NA | CASSQDERPQHF | TGTGCCAGCAGCCAAGATGAGAGGCCCCAGCATTTT
TRBJ2-7 | TRBV7-8 | few | TRBD2 | CASSLDTSGYSYEQYF | TGTGCCAGCAGCTTAGATACTAGCGGGTACTCCTACGAGCAGTACTTC
TRBJ2-2 | TRBV11-2 | NA | NA | CASSLWVAEYTGELFF | TGTGCCAGCAGCTTATGGGTAGCAGAATACACCGGGGAGCTGTTTTTT
TRBJ1-5 | TRBV6-1 | few | NA | CASSDRGYNQPQHF | TGTGCCAGCAGTGACAGGGGATACAATCAGCCCCAGCATTTT
TRBJ2-2 | TRBV27 | NA | TRBD2 | CASSSVAGGGNTGELFF | TGTGCCAGCAGTTCCGTGGCGGGAGGGGGTAACACCGGGGAGCTGTTTTTT